These T cell receptor beta chains were read from a single sample in a study of human T cells and chemical hapten exposure. A single record per CDR3 protein comes from TCRdb applying MiXCR to the RACE reads. The sample holds approximately 50,000 distinct CDR3 sequences, around 10% seen once. Sequences were derived from whole blood, sampled in connection with sensitization to the hapten diphenylcyclopropenone (DPC). The receptors were gathered from a woman in her thirties or forties with alopecia areata. Some clones in this sample may be carry-over from other donors' samples. The CDR3 runs from the conserved cysteine through the conserved F or W. Each record gives: V gene, CDR3 length, clone size, J gene, D gene, CDR3 protein, CDR3 DNA. A D gene is named only where the DNA matches it firmly. Clone size is stated in some rows and not others, as once, few, many or a class when expanded.

>TRBV27|12|.|TRBJ2-3|.
CASSRYTDTQYF
TGTGCCAGCAGTCGATACACAGATACGCAGTATTTT
>TRBV20-1|14|few|TRBJ2-3|TRBD2
CSASLAGGPGTQYF
TGCAGTGCTAGCCTAGCGGGAGGGCCGGGTACGCAGTATTTT
>TRBV3-1|16|.|TRBJ1-3|.
CASSQVGGYSGNTIYF
TGTGCCAGCAGCCAAGTAGGGGGTTACTCTGGAAACACCATATATTTT
>TRBV11-2|15|.|TRBJ1-1|TRBD1
CASRDRGRQSTEAFF
TGTGCCAGCAGGGACAGGGGCCGCCAGAGCACTGAAGCTTTCTTT
>TRBV6-5|13|.|TRBJ2-3|.
CASKWRQTDTQYF
TGTGCCAGCAAGTGGCGGCAGACAGATACGCAGTATTTT
>TRBV6-2/TRBV6-3|17|few|TRBJ1-2|.
CASSYWVYRAHTYGYTF
TGTGCCAGCAGTTACTGGGTTTACAGGGCCCACACCTATGGCTACACCTTC
>TRBV7-9|17|.|TRBJ1-1|TRBD1
CASSNLPGQGANTEAFF
TGTGCCAGCAGTAACCTCCCGGGACAGGGGGCGAACACTGAAGCTTTCTTT
>TRBV7-6|15|few|TRBJ2-5|TRBD2
CASSFSSGPPGTQYF
TGTGCCAGCAGCTTTAGTAGCGGGCCCCCGGGGACCCAGTACTTC
>TRBV7-9|12|many|TRBJ2-1|.
CASSIKRGEQFF
TGTGCCAGCAGTATAAAGAGGGGTGAGCAGTTCTTC
>TRBV5-4|14|few|TRBJ2-1|TRBD2
CASSFAGTSEEQFF
TGTGCCAGCAGCTTTGCCGGGACTAGCGAAGAGCAGTTCTTC
>TRBV5-1|13|few|TRBJ2-7|TRBD2
CASSPAGAYEQYF
TGCGCCAGCAGCCCCGCGGGAGCCTACGAGCAGTACTTC
>TRBV20-1|15|many|TRBJ1-6|.
CSARHRDRLNSPLHF
TGCAGTGCTAGACACCGGGACCGCCTGAATTCACCCCTCCACTTT
>TRBV7-2|12|few|TRBJ2-7|.
CASSYGEYEQYF
TGTGCCAGCAGCTACGGCGAGTACGAGCAGTACTTC
>TRBV27|14|.|TRBJ1-2|.
CASRSSQVNYGYTF
TGTGCCAGCAGGTCCTCACAGGTGAACTATGGCTACACCTTC
>TRBV12-3/TRBV12-4|13|many|TRBJ2-7|.
CASSLRQTYEQYF
TGTGCCAGCAGTTTAAGGCAGACCTACGAGCAGTACTTC
>TRBV30|12|many|TRBJ1-2|TRBD1
CAWQKDRVGYTF
TGTGCCTGGCAGAAGGACAGGGTTGGCTACACCTTC
>TRBV9|14|many|TRBJ1-1|.
CASSRAYMNTEAFF
TGTGCCAGCAGCCGGGCTTATATGAACACTGAAGCTTTCTTT
>TRBV13|14|many|TRBJ2-7|.
CASSPEGNSYEQYF
TGTGCCAGCAGCCCGGAGGGGAACTCCTACGAGCAGTACTTC
>TRBV29-1|13|.|TRBJ2-3|.
CSVEGGGTDTQYF
TGCAGCGTTGAGGGGGGAGGCACAGATACGCAGTATTTT
>TRBV6-2/TRBV6-3|17|few|TRBJ2-7|.
CASKLSTGAGVPPEQYF
TGTGCCAGCAAGCTTTCTACGGGGGCGGGAGTCCCGCCCGAGCAGTACTTC
>TRBV12-5|13|many|TRBJ1-1|TRBD1
CASAGTANTEAFF
TGTGCTAGTGCCGGGACAGCGAACACTGAAGCTTTCTTT